This T cell receptor (beta chain) was observed in a study of cytomegalovirus exposure and HLA in healthy donors. Overall study: Of the donors genotyped, 300 to 500 in all, about 82% fell in the Caucasian-associated ancestry cluster.

Amplification used 60 Vbeta primers and 13 Jbeta primers. Sequencing was performed with immunoSEQ multiplex PCR; in TCRdb, only in-frame clones are kept and a portion is missing. Of about 160,000 clones in the sample, 60% to 85% were seen once. The study, taken as a whole, reports: Per a prior analysis, the majority of TCR beta V segments were productive roughly 90% or roughly 30% of the time.

Comments on this clone: The antigen is undetermined.

The germline V gene has CDR1 SGDLS and CDR2 YYNGEE. The CDR3 totals 15 residues. V was pared by 4 bases and J by 0 bases, with 2 bases of the junction left unmatched. The receptor was isolated from a woman between 50 and 59 years old in good health and CMV-seropositive. Sequenced input: PBMCs. The V gene is TRBV9, the J gene TRBJ2-5, with 11 bases identical to TRBD2. The CDR3 nucleotides read TGTGCCAGCAGCCTACTAGCGGGGGACCAAGAGACCCAGTACTTC. Translated: CASSLLAGDQETQYF.